This T cell receptor (beta chain) was sequenced during a study of control samples from healthy donors and cancer patients. Assay used: immunoSEQ multiplex PCR; TCRdb lists only in-frame clones, some missing. The sample has roughly 130,000 clones; about 88% are singletons. The ends were cut back, 6 bases at V and 5 bases at J, with 8 bases in the middle. The CDR3 has 11 amino acids. The germline V gene has CDR1 MDHEN and CDR2 SYDVKM. V and J are TRBV28 and TRBJ2-7; D gene ambiguous. The clonotype was recovered from a man in his fifties or sixties in good health. Input material: blood. The chain's CDR3 is CASSPRNEQYF. In DNA form, the CDR3 reads TGTGCCAGCAGCCCGCGTAACGAGCAGTACTTC.